Below, 21 T cell receptor beta chains from the same sample are listed, as sequenced in a study of early T cells in non-severe SARS-CoV-2 infection. TCRdb passed the 5' RACE reads through MiXCR, listing each CDR3 protein once. Found here are around 40,000 distinct CDR3 sequences, about a tenth of them singletons; the top ten hold about 9.6%. Sample: whole blood. These receptors originate from an adult who was a healthcare worker with PCR-confirmed SARS-CoV-2 infection or an uninfected control (not recorded which).

This clonotype was recorded a few times. The rearrangement joins TRBV3-1 to TRBJ1-5; D is unclear. CDR3 length: 15 residues. Germline loops: CDR1 LGHDT, CDR2 YNNKEL (reference sequence). V gave up 1 base and J gave up 2 bases, with 9 bases separating them. The CDR3 nucleotides are TGTGCCAGCAGCCAAGTTGGGTTGGGCAATCAGCCCCAGCATTTT. It is translated as CASSQVGLGNQPQHF. The variable domain in full, completed from reference TRBV3-1 and TRBJ1-5, reads DTAVSQTPKYLVTQMGNDKSIKCEQNLGHDTMYWYKQDSKKFLKIMFSYNNKELIINETVPNRFSPKSPDKAHLNLHINSLELGDSAVYFCASSQVGLGNQPQHFGDGTRLSIL.

Many counts were recorded for this clonotype. The J gene is TRBJ1-5, the V gene TRBV25-1; D unclear. This CDR3 is 14 amino acids long. Trimming removed 5 bases at V and 0 bases at J, with 8 bases between. Germline CDR1 is MGHDK and CDR2 is SYGVNS. CDR3 bases: TGTGCCAGCAGTCAAGGGAATAGCAATCAGCCCCAGCATTTT. Amino acids: CASSQGNSNQPQHF.

At least ten counts were recorded for this clonotype. The chain recombines TRBV20-1 with TRBJ2-7, with D uncertain. This CDR3 spans 11 amino acids. Germline V gene lookup returns CDR1 DFQATT and CDR2 SNEGSKA (reference sequence). With 3 bases removed from V and 3 bases from J, the gap between germline ends came to 6 bases. The CDR3, as DNA: TGCAGTGCTAGGGCCAGCTACGAGCAGTACTTC. Its protein product is CSARASYEQYF.

This clonotype has a count of ten or more. The chain is built from TRBV4-2 and TRBJ1-6; D uncertain. Trimming shortened V by 0 bases and J by 8 bases, and 5 bases separated the two germline ends. Germline CDR1 is LGHNA and CDR2 is YNFKEQ. The CDR3 has 13 amino acids. The CDR3 protein is CASSQENDSPLHF. The CDR3, as DNA: TGTGCCAGCAGCCAAGAAAACGATTCACCCCTCCACTTT.

This clonotype was detected only a few times. The CDR3 region is CASGNQPQHF. CDR3 DNA: TGTGCCAGCGGCAATCAGCCCCAGCATTTT. The chain employs TRBV6-5 and TRBJ1-5, with D uncertain. The CDR3 has 10 residues. Trimming took 8 bases from V and 2 from J, leaving 1 base between them. Germline values: CDR1 MNHEY, CDR2 SVGAGI.

There are many counts of this clonotype. This chain joins TRBV3-1 and TRBJ2-4; D is tentatively TRBD1 or TRBD2 (7 bases each). Germline loops: CDR1 LGHDT, CDR2 YNNKEL (reference sequence). V lost 4 bases to trimming and J lost 2 bases, with 21 bases between them. The CDR3 is 18 amino acids. The CDR3 DNA reads TGTGCCAGCAGCCCCCTAAGCGCCAGGGGGGGGACCAAAAACATTCAGTACTTC. Encoded protein: CASSPLSARGGTKNIQYF.

This clonotype was observed many times. The chain uses TRBV19 and TRBJ2-3; TRBD1 or TRBD2 may be the D gene (6 bases each). The V end was cut by 8 bases, the J end by 5 bases, with 14 bases between. In germline, CDR1 is LNHDA, CDR2 SQIVND (reference sequence). CDR3 length equals 13 residues. The CDR3 protein is CASATGAQDTQYF. Here the CDR3 DNA reads TGTGCCAGTGCGACGGGGGCCCAAGATACGCAGTATTTT.

This clonotype occurred many times. This rearrangement joins TRBV6-2 or TRBV6-3 to TRBJ2-7; 8 positions agree with TRBD2. This CDR3 contains 18 residues. The junction had 12 bases not matched to a gene; V was cut back by 0 bases and J by 2 bases. The germline V gene has CDR1 MNHEY and CDR2 SVGEGT. CDR3 in amino acids: CASSYSTDKAGAAYEQYF. As DNA, the CDR3 is TGTGCCAGCAGTTACTCGACCGACAAAGCGGGGGCAGCCTACGAGCAGTACTTC.

The rearrangement links TRBV30 to TRBJ1-1, with D unresolved. V was trimmed by 4 bases and J by 4 bases, leaving 16 bases between them. Germline-derived CDR1 and CDR2 are GTSNPN and SVGIG (reference sequence). The CDR3 extends over 14 amino acids. CDR3 coding DNA: TGTGCCTGGAACCTGAACGGTCTTAGCACTGAAGCTTTCTTT. Protein product: CAWNLNGLSTEAFF.

This clonotype was counted many times. The chain recombines TRBV18 with TRBJ2-5, with TRBD1 as a possible D gene (6 bases). This CDR3 has 16 amino acids. Deletions cut 2 bases from V and 6 bases from J, with 19 bases between. Per germline, CDR1 KGHSH and CDR2 LQKENI. The CDR3 sequence: CASSPWAGGAVKTQYF. The CDR3 DNA is TGTGCCAGCTCACCATGGGCTGGGGGCGCAGTAAAGACCCAGTACTTC.

This clonotype came up many times. V usage is TRBV7-8 and J usage is TRBJ2-7, with D uncertain. This CDR3 is 11 amino acids long. The V gene lost 3 bases and the J gene lost 5 bases, with 5 bases spanning the gap. The germline V gene has CDR1 SGHVS and CDR2 FQNEAQ. In DNA, the CDR3 is TGTGCCAGCAGCTTGGGGAACGAGCAGTACTTC. It translates to CASSLGNEQYF. Full variable domain (rest looked up from reference TRBV7-8 and TRBJ2-7): GAGVSQSPRYKVAKRGQDVALRCDPISGHVSLFWYQQALGQGPEFLTYFQNEAQLDKSGLPSDRFFAERPEGSVSTLKIQRTQQEDSAVYLCASSLGNEQYFGPGTRLTVT.

Ten or more counts support this clonotype. CDR3 sequence reads: CASGGPLNYGYTF. The CDR3 DNA reads TGTGCTAGTGGGGGGCCCCTTAACTATGGCTACACCTTC. The V and J genes are TRBV12-5 and TRBJ1-2; perhaps TRBD1 as D (5 bases). Germline V gene sequence: CDR1 LGHNT, CDR2 FRNRAP. Between the trimmed V and J ends, which lost 6 bases and 1 base, there was a span of 9 bases. The CDR3 has 13 residues.

This clonotype occurred a few times. The chain carries TRBV7-6 and TRBJ1-5; 10 nucleotides line up with TRBD1. This CDR3 is built from 15 residues. Germline trimming cut 4 bases from V and 6 bases from J; bases unmatched to any gene: 6. CDR1 and CDR2 from the germline V gene are SGHVS and FNYEAQ. The CDR3 here is CASSSGTGVGQPQHF. In DNA, the CDR3 is TGTGCCAGCAGCTCCGGGACAGGGGTTGGTCAGCCCCAGCATTTT.

The rearrangement links TRBV4-2 to TRBJ1-5; D remains ambiguous. Germline CDR1 reads LGHNA; CDR2 reads YNFKEQ. Trimming removed 3 bases at V and 0 bases at J, with 9 bases between. The CDR3 is 15 residues long. The CDR3 is CASSQPGPSNQPQHF. The CDR3 DNA sequence: TGTGCCAGCAGCCAGCCGGGCCCTAGCAATCAGCCCCAGCATTTT.

In its sample, this clonotype was seen many times. The V gene is TRBV6-5, the J gene TRBJ2-1, with TRBD2 as a possible D gene (6 bases). V dropped 5 bases and J dropped 5 bases, with 16 bases sitting between them. The V gene's germline CDR1 is MNHEY and CDR2 SVGAGI. The CDR3 is 15 amino acids. This CDR3 is CASSAAGIPNNEQFF. The CDR3 DNA is TGTGCCAGCAGTGCCGCGGGGATCCCCAACAATGAGCAGTTCTTC.

There are many counts of this clonotype. The chain links TRBV4-2 to TRBJ2-7, with TRBD2 identical over 8 bases. V was pared by 0 bases and J by 6 bases, with 10 bases of the junction left unmatched. CDR3 length: 16 amino acids. CDR1 and CDR2 from the germline V gene are LGHNA and YNFKEQ. CDR3 region: CASSQDHGLAETEQYF. DNA for the CDR3: TGTGCCAGCAGCCAAGACCACGGACTAGCAGAGACCGAGCAGTACTTC.

This clonotype was found a few times. This chain connects TRBV5-4 to TRBJ1-4; 11 bases agree with TRBD1. Germline V gene data show CDR1 as SGHNT and CDR2 as YYREEE (reference sequence). V shed 1 base and J 4 bases; nucleotides not matched to a gene: 6. The CDR3 loop spans 17 amino acids. CDR3 nucleotide sequence: TGTGCCAGCAGCTTGTGGGACAGGGGGGGAGGTAATGAAAAACTGTTTTTT. This gives the protein CASSLWDRGGGNEKLFF. Looking up the rest from reference TRBV5-4 and TRBJ1-4 gives the full variable domain: ETGVTQSPTHLIKTRGQQVTLRCSSQSGHNTVSWYQQALGQGPQFIFQYYREEENGRGNFPPRFSGLQFPNYSSELNVNALELDDSALYLCASSLWDRGGGNEKLFFGSGTQLSVL.

This clonotype rates as medium-sized. The chain is built from TRBV7-8 and TRBJ2-1, with 8 bases lining up with TRBD1. Germline CDR1 reads SGHVS; CDR2 reads FQNEAQ. The V gene end was trimmed by 2 bases and the J gene end by 4 bases; junction bases not matched to a gene: 4. The CDR3 is made up of 15 amino acids. The CDR3 nucleotides read TGTGCCAGCAGCTTACCAGGGGGCGCTTACAATGAGCAGTTCTTC. Its translation: CASSLPGGAYNEQFF.

V gene TRBV11-3 combines with J gene TRBJ2-1, with 8 bases matching TRBD2. The CDR3 length is 17 residues. Germline V CDR1 and CDR2: SGHNT, YENEEA. The J segment lost 5 bases and the V segment lost 3 bases, leaving 12 bases of the junction unmatched. The CDR3 sequence: CASSLGLAPGGHNEQFF. For the CDR3, the DNA is TGTGCCAGCAGCTTGGGGCTAGCGCCGGGGGGGCACAATGAGCAGTTCTTC.

This clonotype has at least ten counts. The rearrangement uses TRBV7-8 and TRBJ1-4, with D tentatively TRBD1 (6 bases). Trimming cost V 7 bases and J 4 bases, with 10 bases left between them. CDR3 length equals 13 residues. Germline CDR1 reads SGHVS; CDR2 reads FQNEAQ. This CDR3 reads CASKDSHNEKLFF. The CDR3 DNA is TGTGCCAGCAAGGACAGTCATAATGAAAAACTGTTTTTT.

This clonotype was recorded at least ten times. The gene calls are TRBV19 and TRBJ2-5; D is undetermined. The germline V gene has CDR1 LNHDA and CDR2 SQIVND (reference sequence). Trimming removed 3 bases at V and 0 bases at J, with 14 bases between. The CDR3 has 16 residues. The CDR3 here is CASSIRQQKNQETQYF. The CDR3 DNA follows: TGTGCCAGTAGTATCAGGCAGCAAAAAAACCAAGAGACCCAGTACTTC.